The 13 T cell receptor beta chains reported below all come from one sample, sequenced in a study of T cell clones after liver transplantation. Sequencing used immunoSEQ multiplex PCR; TCRdb keeps in-frame clones, though not all of them. The sample includes about 120,000 clones, 75% to 95% of them seen just once. The sample was CD4+ T cells from blood, taken 12 months after liver transplant. These receptors all stem from a human patient who received a liver transplant. Some T cells may be transferred from the graft donor.

This chain uses TRBV5-1 with TRBJ2-1; 16 nucleotides match TRBD2. The CDR3 loop spans 19 amino acids. V lost 4 bases and J lost 0; bases outside the gene matches: 7. Germline V gene sequence: CDR1 SGHRS, CDR2 YFSETQ. The CDR3 DNA follows: TGCGCCAGCAGCACGGGACTAGCGGGAGGGAAGGGCTCCTACAATGAGCAGTTCTTC. It codes for CASSTGLAGGKGSYNEQFF.

In regard to this clone: This sample includes further DNA sequences coding for the same CDR3. This chain connects TRBV2 to TRBJ2-5; D perhaps matches TRBD2 (6 bases). Germline V lookup: CDR1 SNHLY, CDR2 FYNNEI. Trimming removed 6 bases at V and 2 bases at J, with 10 bases between. The CDR3 has 13 amino acids. The CDR3 reads CASSRDFQETQYF. The CDR3 nucleotides are TGTGCCAGCAGCCGGGACTTTCAAGAGACCCAGTACTTC.

The chain couples TRBV10-3 to TRBJ2-5; 11 nucleotides line up with TRBD1. The germline V gene has CDR1 ENHRY and CDR2 SYGVKD. After removal of 6 bases from V and 2 bases from J, the junction contained 5 bases not matched to a gene. This CDR3 spans 15 amino acids. The CDR3 here is CAIRAGTGGQETQYF. The CDR3 DNA follows: TGTGCCATCAGAGCCGGGACAGGGGGGCAAGAGACCCAGTACTTC.

This chain joins TRBV7-6 and TRBJ2-1; D is undetermined. The V end lost 1 base, the J end lost 4 bases, and 14 bases lay between the germline ends. The CDR3 spans 16 residues. Germline-derived CDR1 and CDR2 are SGHVS and FNYEAQ. DNA of the CDR3: TGTGCCAGCAGCTTAGGGCAGGTACCTTCATACAATGAGCAGTTCTTC. Translated: CASSLGQVPSYNEQFF.

The chain couples TRBV28 to TRBJ1-2; TRBD1 is a possible D gene (6 bases). CDR1 is MDHEN, CDR2 SYDVKM, per germline. The CDR3 extends over 16 amino acids. Trimming shortened V by 5 bases and J by 4 bases, and 20 bases separated the two germline ends. The CDR3 loop reads CASSDLLGGQAYGYTF. The CDR3 DNA sequence: TGTGCCAGCAGTGACCTGTTGGGGGGGCAGGCCTATGGCTACACCTTC.

The chain links TRBV6-5 to TRBJ2-7; 10 positions match TRBD1. Germline V gene data show CDR1 as MNHEY and CDR2 as SVGAGI. The V segment lost 8 bases and the J segment 7 bases; nucleotides outside the gene matches: 8. The CDR3 covers 13 residues. The CDR3 region is CASGTGDSGEQYF. CDR3 DNA: TGTGCCAGCGGGACAGGGGACTCGGGGGAGCAGTACTTC.

The V gene is TRBV7-6, the J gene TRBJ1-1; 9 nucleotides agree with TRBD1. The CDR3 length is 16 residues. The V gene's germline CDR1 is SGHVS and CDR2 FNYEAQ. V lost 5 bases and J lost 2; bases outside the gene matches: 9. Here the CDR3 DNA reads TGTGCCAGCAGCCGAGGACAGGGGTTAAGTAACACTGAAGCTTTCTTT. It translates to CASSRGQGLSNTEAFF.

This chain uses TRBV18 with TRBJ1-2, with D tentatively TRBD1 (5 bases). V was trimmed by 3 bases and J by 5 bases, leaving 7 bases between them. The CDR3 contains 12 residues. Looked up from germline, CDR1 is KGHSH and CDR2 is LQKENI. The CDR3 sequence: CASSPGVYGYTF. CDR3 in DNA: TGTGCCAGCTCACCGGGGGTATATGGCTACACCTTC.

The chain joins TRBV11-2 to TRBJ2-7; 9 bases line up with TRBD1. Germline-derived CDR1 and CDR2 are SGHAT and FQNNGV. The CDR3 is 14 residues long. Trimming removed 5 bases from V and 5 bases from J; junction bases left unmatched: 7. CDR3 loop: CASSHRDRVHEQYF. CDR3 DNA: TGTGCCAGCAGCCACCGGGACAGGGTCCACGAGCAGTACTTC.

The chain recombines TRBV7-9 with TRBJ1-2; 10 bases agree with TRBD1. Germline values: CDR1 SEHNR, CDR2 FQNEAQ (reference sequence). This CDR3 spans 19 amino acids. After removal of 2 bases from V and 2 bases from J, the junction contained 14 bases not matched to a gene. CDR3 sequence reads: CASSLLTGTGAQPNYGYTF. The DNA of the CDR3 is TGTGCCAGCAGCTTACTTACCGGGACAGGGGCCCAACCCAACTATGGCTACACCTTC.

The chain combines TRBV5-6 with TRBJ2-3; 7 positions agree with TRBD2. The CDR3 covers 16 residues. Germline values: CDR1 SGHDT, CDR2 YYEEEE. Trimming removed 2 bases from V and 2 bases from J; junction bases left unmatched: 8. CDR3 nucleotide sequence: TGTGCCAGCAGCTTCGGACTAGTCGCGAACACAGATACGCAGTATTTT. This translates into CASSFGLVANTDTQYF.

This clone was detected once. The genes are TRBV19 and TRBJ2-7, with 8 bases fitting TRBD1. In germline, CDR1 is LNHDA, CDR2 SQIVND (reference sequence). Trimming at V came to 3 bases and at J to 5 bases, leaving 6 bases not matched to a gene. The CDR3 has 14 residues. CDR3 in amino acids: CASSIRTGSDEQYF. In DNA, the CDR3 is TGTGCCAGTAGTATCAGGACAGGGAGCGACGAGCAGTACTTC.

V is TRBV27 and J is TRBJ1-3; no reliable D call. The germline V gene encodes CDR1 MNHEY and CDR2 SMNVEV (reference sequence). V was cut by 6 bases and J by 1 base, with 13 bases left in between. This CDR3 contains 15 residues. The CDR3 spells CASRSLGSSGNTIYF. DNA of the CDR3: TGTGCCAGCAGGTCCTTAGGGTCATCTGGAAACACCATATATTTT.